The clone carrying this T cell receptor (beta chain) has just one count. The data are from a study of blood T cell repertoires in COVID-19. This table comes from immunoSEQ multiplex PCR, and its TCRdb copy is limited to in-frame clones, with some not included. The sample records approximately 44,000 clones, 65% to 85% being singletons. Sequences were obtained from peripheral blood. The TCR sequence derives from a woman of 80 years or more with acute or convalescent COVID-19.

The CDR3 DNA follows: TGTGCCAGCAGTTACCGGAGGAACGGGGAGCTGTTTTTT. Translating it yields CASSYRRNGELFF. The rearrangement joins TRBV6-2 or TRBV6-3 to TRBJ2-2; D may be TRBD2 (5 bases). This CDR3 spans 13 amino acids. The germline V gene encodes CDR1 MNHEY and CDR2 SVGEGT. V lost 2 bases and J 7 bases, leaving 8 bases between the germline ends.